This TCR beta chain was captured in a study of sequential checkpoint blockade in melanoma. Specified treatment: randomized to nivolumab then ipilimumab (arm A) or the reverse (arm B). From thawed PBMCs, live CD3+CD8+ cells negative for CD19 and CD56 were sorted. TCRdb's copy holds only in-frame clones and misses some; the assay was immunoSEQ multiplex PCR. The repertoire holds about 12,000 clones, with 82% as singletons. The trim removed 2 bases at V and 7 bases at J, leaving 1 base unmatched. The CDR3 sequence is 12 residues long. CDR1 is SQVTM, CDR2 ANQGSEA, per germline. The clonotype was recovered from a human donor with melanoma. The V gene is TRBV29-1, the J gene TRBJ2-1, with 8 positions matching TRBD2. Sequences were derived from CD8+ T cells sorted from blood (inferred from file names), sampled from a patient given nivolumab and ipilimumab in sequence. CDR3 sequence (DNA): TGCAGCGTTGAAACTAGCGGAAATGAGCAGTTCTTC. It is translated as CSVETSGNEQFF.